A selection of T cell receptor beta chains follows, all from one sample in a study of blood T cell repertoires in COVID-19. Clones were sequenced by immunoSEQ multiplex PCR, and TCRdb holds only the in-frame ones, with some missing. The sample has around 620,000 clones; around 89% are singletons. The sample consisted of peripheral blood. These receptors originate from a woman younger than 30 with acute or convalescent COVID-19. CDR3s include the opening cysteine and the closing phenylalanine or tryptophan. A D gene is named only where the DNA matches it firmly. Clone size, where shown, is once, few, many, or a class for clones that have expanded.

j_gene	d_gene	v_gene	abundance	CDR3nt	CDR3aa
TRBJ1-1	TRBD1	TRBV4-3	.	TGCGCCAGCAGCCAAGACACAGGGGGCAATACTGAAGCTTTCTTT	CASSQDTGGNTEAFF
TRBJ1-1	TRBD1	TRBV18	.	TGTGCCAGCTCACACCAAACAGGGGGCGGAAACACTGAAGCTTTCTTT	CASSHQTGGGNTEAFF
TRBJ2-7	.	TRBV24-1	.	TGTGCCACCAGTGACAGGGGATTTGACGAGCAGTACTTC	CATSDRGFDEQYF
TRBJ1-3	.	TRBV19	.	TGTGCCAGTATAGGAGCCCCGGTCCCTCGCGGAAACACCATATATTTT	CASIGAPVPRGNTIYF
TRBJ1-2	.	TRBV6-5	once	TGTGCCAGCAGGCAGGGGTTTTGGGGCTACACCTTC	CASRQGFWGYTF
TRBJ2-2	.	TRBV2	.	TGTGCCAGCTTAGACTCGGGACACGCGGCCGGGGAGCTGTTTTTT	CASLDSGHAAGELFF
TRBJ1-1	.	TRBV6-5	.	TGTGCCAGCAGGACAATCGGGGGGGAAAACACTGAAGCTTTCTTT	CASRTIGGENTEAFF
TRBJ2-2	TRBD1	TRBV7-3	.	TGTGCCAGCAGCACACGACAGGGAGACGGGGAGCTGTTTTTT	CASSTRQGDGELFF
TRBJ1-2	.	TRBV30	.	TGTGCCTGGAGTCCCAGAACGATGGGCTACACCTTC	CAWSPRTMGYTF
TRBJ1-1	TRBD1	TRBV7-2	.	TGTGCCAGCAGCTTAGCGCAACAGGGGTGGACTGAAGCTTTCTTT	CASSLAQQGWTEAFF
TRBJ2-3	TRBD1	TRBV15	.	TGTGCCACCAGCAGGACAGGGACGGTAGATACGCAGTATTTT	CATSRTGTVDTQYF
TRBJ1-2	.	TRBV12-3/TRBV12-4	.	TGTGCCAGCAGTCAGGGGCGCAACTATGGCTACACCTTC	CASSQGRNYGYTF
TRBJ1-1	.	TRBV4-1	.	TGCGCCAGCAGCTTGAGCAACAGGAATACTGAAGCTTTCTTT	CASSLSNRNTEAFF
TRBJ1-5	.	TRBV19	.	TGTGCCAGTACTGCCTCGACAGCTAATCAGCCCCAGCATTTT	CASTASTANQPQHF
TRBJ2-3	.	TRBV6-4	.	TGTGCCAGCAGTCCCGGTGTTAGTAACACAGATACGCAGTATTTT	CASSPGVSNTDTQYF
TRBJ1-2	TRBD1	TRBV5-1	.	TGCGCCAGCAGCATGATACAGGGGGCGCTTGGCTACACCTTC	CASSMIQGALGYTF
TRBJ2-7	TRBD1	TRBV6-6	.	TGTGCCAGCACCCTGAGACTCGGGACAGCTGCCTACGAGCAGTACTTC	CASTLRLGTAAYEQYF
TRBJ2-7	.	TRBV14	.	TGTGCCAGCAGCAACCCTAGACAGGAGTCCTACGAGCAGTACTTC	CASSNPRQESYEQYF
TRBJ1-1	TRBD1	TRBV19	.	TGTGCCAGTTCCAGACAGGGGATGAGACCCTCGAACACTGAAGCTTTCTTT	CASSRQGMRPSNTEAFF
TRBJ2-7	.	TRBV7-9	.	TGTGCCAGCGGCGGACAGATACTCCCCTCTATGTGG	CASGGQILPSMW
TRBJ1-1	.	TRBV27	.	TGTGCCAGCAGACATCCGGGACATATGAACACTGAAGCTTTCTTT	CASRHPGHMNTEAFF
TRBJ1-5	.	TRBV9	.	TGTGCCAGCAGCGTAGGGGGGGGCCTCTATCAGCCCCAGCATTTT	CASSVGGGLYQPQHF
TRBJ2-5	.	TRBV5-1	.	TGCGCCAGCAGCTTGGGAGGGACCCAGTACTTC	CASSLGGTQYF
TRBJ2-7	.	TRBV30	.	TGTGCCTGGACTCAAAGCCTCTCCTACGAGCAGTACTTC	CAWTQSLSYEQYF
TRBJ1-6	.	TRBV5-6	.	TGTGCCAGCAATCTTGGGGCAGCTTATAATTCACCCCTCCACTTT	CASNLGAAYNSPLHF
TRBJ2-4	TRBD1	TRBV14	once	TGTGCCAGCAGCCAAGCCCTCGCCCTCACAGGGGCGGCCAAAAACATTCAGTACTTC	CASSQALALTGAAKNIQYF
TRBJ1-2	.	TRBV7-2	.	TGTGCCAGCAGCTTAGGTCGGTTAGGGGGTTTTACCTATGGCTACACCTTC	CASSLGRLGGFTYGYTF
TRBJ2-3	TRBD2	TRBV24-1	.	TGTGCCACCAGTGACGGACTAGCGGGGACCACAGATACGCAGTATTTT	CATSDGLAGTTDTQYF
TRBJ1-1	TRBD1	TRBV7-9	.	TGTGCCAGCAGCCATACCGACAGGGCTCACACTGAAGCTTTCTTT	CASSHTDRAHTEAFF
TRBJ2-1	TRBD2	TRBV6-4	.	TGTGCCAGCAGTGAAAGAGCGGGGGGCGCCAGTCGGCAGTTCTTC	CASSERAGGASRQFF
TRBJ2-2	.	TRBV11-2	.	TGTGCCAGCAGCTCGACTCCAGGGTTCGCGGTTTCCGGGGAGCTGTTTTTT	CASSSTPGFAVSGELFF
TRBJ1-3	.	TRBV4-1	.	TGCGCCAGCAGCCCACAGGTAGAGACTGGAAACACCATATATTTT	CASSPQVETGNTIYF
TRBJ2-5	.	TRBV9	.	TGTGCCAGCAAAGGTTCGGGGGAATTAATGGAGACCCAGTACTTC	CASKGSGELMETQYF
TRBJ2-7	.	TRBV9	.	TGTGCCAGCAGCGTGGGCGTTAATCAGGCCTACGAGCAGTACTTC	CASSVGVNQAYEQYF
TRBJ1-5	.	TRBV9	.	TGTGCCAGCAGCGTAGGAGGGCTTGGCAATCAGCCCCAGCATTTT	CASSVGGLGNQPQHF
TRBJ1-1	TRBD1	TRBV6-6	.	TGTGCCAGCCTAATCGGGACAGCCAACACTGAAGCTTTCTTT	CASLIGTANTEAFF